What follows is one TCR beta chain and its context. Adults between roughly 18 and 100 years of age took part from about two dozen US areas. The data were produced by immunoSEQ multiplex PCR, yet TCRdb's version contains in-frame clones alone and is incomplete. Counted here are some 390,000 clones, roughly 91% occurring once; the ten biggest clones make up about 1.7%. CDR3 length equals 13 residues. Germline V gene lookup returns CDR1 WNHNN and CDR2 SYGVQD (reference sequence). V lost 0 bases to trimming and J lost 13 bases, with 12 bases between them. This sample was included in a study of blood T cell repertoires in COVID-19. Study background: Both acute and convalescent COVID-19 samples were obtained from the United States, Italy and Spain. The analysed material was cDNA or gDNA that came from T cells, B-cell-depleted T cells, or PBMCs.

Material: PBMCs or T cells enriched from blood (not recorded which). This receptor was taken from a woman between 25 and 40 years old who had recovered from COVID-19. The chain has TRBV10-1 and TRBJ1-4, with D tentatively TRBD1 (5 bases). The CDR3 DNA reads as TGCGCCAGCAGTGAGTCTACAGGTTCCCGACTGTTTTTT. Its protein is CASSESTGSRLFF.